The rows below give T cell receptor beta chains drawn from one sample of a study of T and B cells in COVID-19 patients. TCRdb recomputed calls from the multiplex PCR reads with MiXCR, one row per CDR3 protein. The table includes some 21,000 distinct CDR3 sequences, 25% to 35% detected once. The sample was blood. All receptors derive from a human donor who had recovered from COVID-19. CDR3s include the opening cysteine and the closing phenylalanine or tryptophan.

V | CDR3
TRBV12-3/TRBV12-4 | CASSRHTGELFF
TRBV14 | CASSQVAGAGGYTF
TRBV19 | CASSAPGLGGTQYF
TRBV19 | CASSTRDGNTGELFF
TRBV11-2 | CASSLERQGYNEQFF
TRBV30 | CAWSVRRDGHTF
TRBV6-5 | CATTRTSGLYEQYF
TRBV7-6 | CASSLSGGASHEQFF
TRBV19 | CASFSGTTKYEQYF
TRBV6-5 | CATGRRGLTYEQYF
TRBV5-5 | CASTSGTGDEQYF
TRBV5-4 | CASSLTGGDEQFF
TRBV5-1 | CASSWDMGAYEQYF
TRBV19 | CASSVWTEQETQYF
TRBV5-6 | CASSAGPRDRYEQYF
TRBV20-1 | CSASGQANTEAFF
TRBV30 | CAWTGFMNTEAFF
TRBV6-5 | CASRNEQGSGELFF